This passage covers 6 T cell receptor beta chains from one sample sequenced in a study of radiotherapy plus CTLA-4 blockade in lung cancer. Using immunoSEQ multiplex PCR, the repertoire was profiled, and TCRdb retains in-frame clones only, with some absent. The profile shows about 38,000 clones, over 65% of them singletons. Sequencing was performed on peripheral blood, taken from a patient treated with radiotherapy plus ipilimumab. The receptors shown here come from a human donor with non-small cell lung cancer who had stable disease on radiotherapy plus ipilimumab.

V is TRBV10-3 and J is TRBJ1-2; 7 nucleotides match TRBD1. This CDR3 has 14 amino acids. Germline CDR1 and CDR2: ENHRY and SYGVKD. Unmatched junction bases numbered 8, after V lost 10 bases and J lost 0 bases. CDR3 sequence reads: CATSDRSPNYGYTF. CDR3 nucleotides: TGTGCCACCTCGGACAGGTCACCTAACTATGGCTACACCTTC.

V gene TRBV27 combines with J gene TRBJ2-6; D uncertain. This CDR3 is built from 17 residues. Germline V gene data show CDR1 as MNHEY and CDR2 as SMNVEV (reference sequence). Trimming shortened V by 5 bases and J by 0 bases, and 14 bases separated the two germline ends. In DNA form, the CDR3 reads TGTGCCAGCAGTCTGGAAGCTGCCCTCTCTGGGGCCAACGTCCTGACTTTC. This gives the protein CASSLEAALSGANVLTF.

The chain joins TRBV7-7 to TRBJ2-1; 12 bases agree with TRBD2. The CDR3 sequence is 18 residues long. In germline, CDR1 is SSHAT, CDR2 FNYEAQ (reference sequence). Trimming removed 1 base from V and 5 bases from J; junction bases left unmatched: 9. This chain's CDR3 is CASSLGWLAGGKNNEQFF. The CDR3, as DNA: TGTGCCAGCAGCTTAGGGTGGCTAGCGGGGGGGAAGAACAATGAGCAGTTCTTC.

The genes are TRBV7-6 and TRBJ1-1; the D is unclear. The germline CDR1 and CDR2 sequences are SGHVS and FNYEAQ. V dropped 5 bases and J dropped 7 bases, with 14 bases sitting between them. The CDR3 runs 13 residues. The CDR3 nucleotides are TGTGCCAGCAGCCCCCCCGTTCGGGATGAAGCTTTCTTT. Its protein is CASSPPVRDEAFF.

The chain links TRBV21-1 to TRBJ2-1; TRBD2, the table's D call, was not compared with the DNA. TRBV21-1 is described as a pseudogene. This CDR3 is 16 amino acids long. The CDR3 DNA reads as TGTGCCAGCAGCTTCGGGCGAGCGGGGGCTTACAATGAGCAGTTCTTC. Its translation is CASSFGRAGAYNEQFF.

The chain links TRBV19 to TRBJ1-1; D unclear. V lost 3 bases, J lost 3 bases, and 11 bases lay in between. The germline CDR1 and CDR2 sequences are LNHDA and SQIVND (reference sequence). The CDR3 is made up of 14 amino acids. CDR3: CASSISMRDTEAFF. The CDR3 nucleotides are TGTGCCAGTAGTATCTCGATGAGGGACACTGAAGCTTTCTTT.